The 19 T cell receptor beta chains given below trace back to one sample, sequenced in a study of blood T cells in healthy people across ages. Then a second PCR, running roughly 7 to 11 cycles, was carried out with a sample-barcoded 5' primer and a J-beta primer mix. Via MiXCR, TCRdb re-called the 5' RACE reads, giving one row per CDR3 protein. The sample records about 970,000 distinct CDR3 sequences, about 51% being singletons. Material for sequencing was blood. These receptors were taken from a woman in her sixties or seventies in good health.

Details on this clonotype: Sequence at one end of the junction differs from germline and may be a read error. The CDR3 nucleotides read TGTGCCTGCAGCGTAGTAGCACTAGATGAGCAGTTCTTC. Its translation: CACSVVALDEQFF. The rearrangement joins TRBV9 to TRBJ2-1; maybe TRBD2 (5 bases). Germline V gives CDR1 SGDLS, CDR2 YYNGEE. This CDR3 spans 13 amino acids.

The V gene is TRBV28, the J gene TRBJ2-4, with 8 nucleotides matching TRBD2. The CDR3 is 16 amino acids. Germline assignment: CDR1 MDHEN and CDR2 SYDVKM. The J segment lost 6 bases and the V segment lost 5 bases, leaving 12 bases of the junction unmatched. CDR3: CASSPMLAGYSNIQYF. The DNA of the CDR3 is TGTGCCAGCAGTCCGATGCTAGCGGGTTACTCAAACATTCAGTACTTC.

The table lists this clonotype with a count of one. This sequence joins TRBV12-3 or TRBV12-4 and TRBJ2-6; D is possibly TRBD1 or TRBD2 (5 bases each). This CDR3 is 16 amino acids long. V was trimmed by 7 bases and J by 1 base, leaving 14 bases between them. The CDR3 reads CASKQGDLSGANVLTF. Written as DNA, the CDR3 is TGTGCCAGCAAGCAGGGAGATTTATCTGGGGCCAACGTCCTGACTTTC.

V gene TRBV5-6 combines with J gene TRBJ2-1; unclear D gene. CDR1 and CDR2 (germline): SGHDT, YYEEEE. CDR3 length: 14 amino acids. V dropped 0 bases and J dropped 5 bases, with 9 bases sitting between them. The CDR3 bases are TGTGCCAGCAGCTTGGCTGTGAAAAACAATGAGCAGTTCTTC. Translating it yields CASSLAVKNNEQFF.

This clonotype turned up a few times. This chain's CDR3 is CSVATGLAAWDEQYF. The CDR3 DNA sequence: TGCAGCGTTGCGACCGGACTAGCGGCGTGGGACGAGCAGTACTTC. The V and J genes are TRBV29-1 and TRBJ2-7; TRBD2 matches at 10 bases. This CDR3 contains 15 residues. The V gene's germline CDR1 is SQVTM and CDR2 ANQGSEA. V lost 4 bases to trimming and J lost 5 bases; unmatched junction nucleotides: 11.

The rearrangement uses TRBV3-1 and TRBJ2-1; possibly TRBD1 for D (6 bases). Judging by the DNA end, TRBJ2-7 fits better; the J call may be wrong. The CDR3 totals 14 residues. Germline-derived CDR1 and CDR2 are LGHDT and YNNKEL (reference sequence). The DNA of the CDR3 is TGTGCCAGCAGCCAAGGGGGGCGGACCTACGAGCAGTACTTC. Encoded protein: CASSQGGRTYEQYF.

The V and J genes are TRBV18 and TRBJ2-5; D is possibly TRBD1 or TRBD2 (5 bases each). Germline values: CDR1 KGHSH, CDR2 LQKENI. This CDR3 has 15 amino acids. V was shortened by 2 bases and J by 1 base, with 11 bases between the two germline ends. CDR3 coding DNA: TGTGCCAGCTCACCAGTCGGGGCAGGCCAAGAGACCCAGTACTTC. Translated, it gives CASSPVGAGQETQYF.

This clonotype occurred a few times. This rearrangement joins TRBV6-1 to TRBJ2-6; no definite D call. This CDR3 has 15 residues. V was pared by 6 bases and J by 0 bases, with 9 bases between. Germline CDR1 is MNHNS and CDR2 is SASEGT. The CDR3 region has the DNA TGTGCCAGCAGGGTGGAACCCTCTGGGGCCAACGTCCTGACTTTC. Amino acid sequence: CASRVEPSGANVLTF.

V usage is TRBV27 and J usage is TRBJ2-3, with 8 bases that match TRBD2. The CDR3 contains 17 residues. V lost 2 bases to trimming and J lost 4 bases; unmatched junction nucleotides: 11. The germline V gene encodes CDR1 MNHEY and CDR2 SMNVEV (reference sequence). CDR3: CASSLVDGRANADTQYF. The CDR3 bases are TGTGCCAGCAGTTTAGTTGACGGGAGGGCCAACGCAGATACGCAGTATTTT.

This clonotype was recorded a few times. Its ends do not fully match the called genes, so a read error is possible. V is TRBV6-6 and J is TRBJ1-2, with D perhaps matching TRBD1 (5 bases). CDR3 length: 16 amino acids. CDR1 and CDR2 (germline): MNHNY, SVGAGI (reference sequence). The CDR3 reads CASSYNGAQFNYGYTF. CDR3 in DNA: TGTGCCAGTAGTTACAATGGGGCGCAATTTAACTATGGCTACACCTTC.

The rearrangement uses TRBV29-1 and TRBJ2-1; D unclear. The CDR3 is made up of 9 amino acids. CDR1 is SQVTM, CDR2 ANQGSEA, per germline. Between the trimmed V and J ends, which lost 4 bases and 10 bases, there was a span of 5 bases. The CDR3 DNA follows: TGCAGCGTTGGGGGAGAGCAGTTCTTC. Protein: CSVGGEQFF.

V is TRBV10-3 and J is TRBJ1-2; 7 nucleotides line up with TRBD1. After removal of 4 bases from V and 4 bases from J, the junction contained 9 bases not matched to a gene. Germline V gene data show CDR1 as ENHRY and CDR2 as SYGVKD. The CDR3 has 15 residues. Here the CDR3 reads CAISGDRVTVYGYTF. The CDR3 DNA reads TGTGCCATCAGTGGAGACAGGGTTACGGTCTATGGCTACACCTTC.

The sample holds a few counts of this clonotype. The chain combines TRBV28 with TRBJ1-5; D gene unclear. The CDR3 consists of 14 residues. The ends were cut back, 6 bases at V and 3 bases at J, with 12 bases in the middle. Germline CDR1 MDHEN, CDR2 SYDVKM. The CDR3 region has the DNA TGTGCCAGCAGCCAGGTCCTGGCCAATCAGCCCCAGCATTTT. The encoded protein is CASSQVLANQPQHF.

The sample holds many counts of this clonotype. In DNA form, the CDR3 reads TGCGCCAGCAGCCAAGATAACGTCGGGGGGAGGCCCTACGAGCAGTACTTC. Its translation is CASSQDNVGGRPYEQYF. The chain is built from TRBV4-1 and TRBJ2-7, with TRBD2 matching 7 bases. Germline V CDR1 and CDR2: MGHRA, YSYEKL. This CDR3 has 17 residues. V gave up 0 bases and J gave up 2 bases; unmatched junction bases: 10.

The chain links TRBV18 to TRBJ2-1; D is unresolved. The CDR3 runs 15 residues. Trimming took 1 base from V and 2 from J, leaving 9 bases between them. The germline CDR1 and CDR2 sequences are KGHSH and LQKENI. DNA of the CDR3: TGTGCCAGCTCACCACGAGGATTAACCTACAATGAGCAGTTCTTC. Translation: CASSPRGLTYNEQFF.

The rearrangement links TRBV7-2 to TRBJ2-3; the D is unclear. Trimming removed 4 bases from V and 6 bases from J, with 8 bases in between. The CDR3 consists of 12 residues. Germline-derived CDR1 and CDR2 are SGHTA and FQGNSA. The CDR3: CASSSTADTQYF. Written as DNA, the CDR3 is TGTGCCAGCAGCTCGACGGCCGATACGCAGTATTTT.

The chain combines TRBV12-3 or TRBV12-4 with TRBJ2-6; tentative D call: TRBD1 (6 bases). The CDR3 consists of 17 residues. Trimming shortened V by 8 bases and J by 0 bases, and 17 bases separated the two germline ends. DNA for the CDR3: TGTGCCAGCGGATCAAGAAAAGGGGGCTCTGGGGCCAACGTCCTGACTTTC. The encoded protein is CASGSRKGGSGANVLTF.

This chain links TRBV6-6 with TRBJ1-5; D ambiguous. The V gene's germline CDR1 is MNHNY and CDR2 SVGAGI (reference sequence). The ends were cut back, 8 bases at V and 6 bases at J, with 14 bases in the middle. The CDR3 consists of 13 residues. The CDR3 DNA reads as TGTGCCAGCGGTCGGACGGGGTTTCAGCCCCAGCATTTT. Amino acid sequence: CASGRTGFQPQHF.

This clonotype showed up just a few times. The rearrangement joins TRBV4-1 to TRBJ2-7, with unresolved D. This CDR3 region has 16 residues. In germline, CDR1 is MGHRA, CDR2 YSYEKL. V dropped 1 base and J dropped 3 bases, with 16 bases sitting between them. The CDR3 loop reads CASSQVRSPLSYEQYF. CDR3 nucleotide sequence: TGCGCCAGCAGCCAAGTCCGAAGTCCGCTTAGCTACGAGCAGTACTTC.